The clone carrying this TCR beta chain has more than one count but fewer than ten. As yet, its antigen is unknown. Libraries were prepared by immunoSEQ multiplex PCR; TCRdb keeps only in-frame clonotypes and omits some of them. The table has 150,000 to 250,000 clones, 80% to 90% seen once; the top ten hold around an eighth. The CDR3 covers 16 residues. Trimming at V came to 3 bases and at J to 5 bases, leaving 7 bases not matched to a gene. CDR1 SGDLS and CDR2 YYNGEE come from the germline V gene. This entry is derived from a study of cytomegalovirus exposure and HLA in healthy donors. Study-wide points: A list of 150 or so TCR beta chains associated with cytomegalovirus was given. The finding came from a later analysis; first-cohort TCR clusters tended to co-occur in the 130 or so validation repertoires.

The sequence came from a woman in her twenties or thirties in good health and CMV-seropositive. Sequencing input: PBMCs. The genes are TRBV9 and TRBJ2-1; TRBD2 agrees at 11 bases. DNA of the CDR3: TGTGCCAGCAGCGCCCTACTAGCGGGAGCACACAATGAGCAGTTCTTC. Translation: CASSALLAGAHNEQFF.